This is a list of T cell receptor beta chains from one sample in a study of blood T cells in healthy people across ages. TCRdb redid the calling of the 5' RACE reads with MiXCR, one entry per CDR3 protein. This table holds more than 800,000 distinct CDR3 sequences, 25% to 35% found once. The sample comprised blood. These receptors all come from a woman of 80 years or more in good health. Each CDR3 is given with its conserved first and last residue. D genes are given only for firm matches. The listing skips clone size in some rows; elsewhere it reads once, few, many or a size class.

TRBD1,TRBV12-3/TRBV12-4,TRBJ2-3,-,CASSLGRGGTDVQYF,TGTGCCAGCAGTTTAGGTAGAGGGGGCACAGATGTGCAGTATTTC
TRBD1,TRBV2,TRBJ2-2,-,CASSEVRQGASGELFF,TGTGCCAGCAGTGAAGTACGACAGGGAGCCTCCGGGGAGCTGTTTTTT
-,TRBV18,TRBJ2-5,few,CASSPRRGSRETQYF,TGTGCCAGCTCACCACGACGGGGGTCAAGGGAGACCCAGTACTTC
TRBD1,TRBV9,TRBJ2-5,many,CASSVRDRGGETQYF,TGTGCCAGCAGCGTCCGGGACAGGGGAGGCGAGACCCAGTACTTC
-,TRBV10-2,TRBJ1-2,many,CASSDSGPNYGYTF,TGCGCCAGCAGTGATTCGGGACCCAACTATGGCTACACCTTC
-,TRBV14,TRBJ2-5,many,CASSSGRSTQYF,TGTGCCAGCAGCTCGGGACGGAGCACCCAGTACTTC
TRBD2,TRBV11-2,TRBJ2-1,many,CASRPISGGPVHEQFF,TGTGCCAGCAGACCAATAAGCGGGGGGCCCGTCCATGAGCAGTTCTTC
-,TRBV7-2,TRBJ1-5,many,CASSPPEGSQPQHF,TGTGCCAGCAGCCCCCCGGAGGGGTCTCAGCCCCAGCATTTT
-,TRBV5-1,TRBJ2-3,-,CASSLDFKSTDTQYF,TGCGCCAGCAGCCTCGACTTCAAGAGCACAGATACGCAGTATTTT
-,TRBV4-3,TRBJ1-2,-,CASSHWLGGVDYGYTF,TGCGCCAGCAGCCATTGGTTGGGGGGCGTCGACTATGGCTACACCTTC
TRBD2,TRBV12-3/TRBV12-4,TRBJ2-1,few,CASSLALGTSGRSSYNEQFF,TGTGCCAGCAGTTTAGCGCTGGGGACTAGCGGGAGAAGCTCCTACAATGAGCAGTTCTTC
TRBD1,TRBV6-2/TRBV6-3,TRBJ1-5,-,CASSWGQGDHQPQHF,TGTGCCAGCAGTTGGGGACAGGGCGACCATCAGCCCCAGCATTTT
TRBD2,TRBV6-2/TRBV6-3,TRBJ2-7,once,CASNAGGGVHEQYF,TGTGCCAGCAACGCGGGAGGAGGAGTCCACGAGCAGTACTTC
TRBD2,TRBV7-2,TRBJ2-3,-,CASSLGLAGALGDTQYF,TGTGCCAGCAGCTTAGGGCTAGCGGGGGCCTTGGGAGATACGCAGTATTTT
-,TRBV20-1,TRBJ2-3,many,CSARPGSTDTQYF,TGCAGTGCCCGACCAGGGAGCACAGATACGCAGTATTTT
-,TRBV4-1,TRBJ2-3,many,CASSQEDGKHGTDTQYF,TGCGCCAGCAGCCAAGAGGATGGCAAGCACGGCACAGATACGCAGTATTTT
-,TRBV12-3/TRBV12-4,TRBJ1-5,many,CASSFKGNQPQHF,TGTGCCAGCAGTTTCAAGGGCAATCAGCCCCAGCATTTT
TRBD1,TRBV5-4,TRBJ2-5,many,CASSSRQGQETQYF,TGTGCCAGCAGCTCCCGACAGGGCCAAGAGACCCAGTACTTC
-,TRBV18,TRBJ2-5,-,CASSGQLGQETQYF,TGTGCCAGCTCGGGACAACTAGGACAAGAGACCCAGTACTTC
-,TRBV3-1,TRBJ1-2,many,CASLDTAEGGYTF,TGTGCCAGCTTAGACACGGCGGAGGGAGGCTACACCTTC
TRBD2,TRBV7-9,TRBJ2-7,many,CASSSSGGALFDEQYF,TGTGCCAGCAGCTCCAGCGGGGGGGCCCTTTTCGACGAGCAGTACTTC
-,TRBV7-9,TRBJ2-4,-,CASSPAKNIQYF,TGTGCCAGCAGCCCAGCGAAAAACATTCAGTACTTC
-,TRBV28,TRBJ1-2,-,CASSLYRTNYGYTF,TGTGCCAGCAGTTTATATAGAACCAACTATGGCTACACCTTC
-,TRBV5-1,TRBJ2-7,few,CASRLSSYEQYF,TGCGCCAGCAGATTGAGCTCCTACGAGCAGTACTTC
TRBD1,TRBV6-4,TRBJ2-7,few,CASSDGTEYEQYF,TGTGCCAGCAGTGATGGGACAGAATACGAGCAGTACTTC
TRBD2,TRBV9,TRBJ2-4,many,CASSAISGGENIQYF,TGTGCCAGCAGCGCGATTAGCGGGGGGGAAAACATTCAGTACTTC
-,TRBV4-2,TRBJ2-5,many,CASSQVPGETQYF,TGTGCCAGCAGCCAAGTCCCCGGGGAGACCCAGTACTTC
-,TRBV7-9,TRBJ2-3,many,CASSSRGHQGTDTQYF,TGTGCCAGCAGCTCCCGAGGGCATCAAGGCACAGATACGCAGTATTTT
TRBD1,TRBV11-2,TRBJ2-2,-,CASSFPTGGGGTGELFF,TGTGCCAGCAGCTTCCCGACAGGGGGCGGAGGCACCGGGGAGCTGTTTTTT
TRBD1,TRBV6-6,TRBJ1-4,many,CASSYPAGGNEKLFF,TGTGCCAGCAGTTACCCCGCAGGGGGAAATGAAAAACTGTTTTTT
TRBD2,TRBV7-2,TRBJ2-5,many,CASSLDPAGGGETQYF,TGTGCCAGCAGCTTAGATCCAGCGGGGGGAGGAGAGACCCAGTACTTC
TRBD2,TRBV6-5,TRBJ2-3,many,CASSYRAGGVPQYF,TGTGCCAGCAGTTACAGGGCGGGAGGTGTTCCGCAGTATTTT
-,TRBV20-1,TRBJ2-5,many,CSARGPGQTYQETQYF,TGCAGTGCTAGGGGCCCCGGACAGACGTACCAAGAGACCCAGTACTTC
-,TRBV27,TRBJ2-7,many,CASSLYRASSYEQYF,TGTGCCAGCAGTTTATACAGGGCCTCCTCCTACGAGCAGTACTTC
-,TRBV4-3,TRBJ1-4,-,CASSQDPTRRREEKLFF,TGCGCCAGCAGCCAAGATCCCACCAGGCGAAGGGAGGAAAAACTGTTTTTT
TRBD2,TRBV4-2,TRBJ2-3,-,CASSLDLTSGGVSTDTQYF,TGTGCCAGCAGCCTGGACCTGACTAGCGGGGGGGTGAGCACAGATACGCAGTATTTT
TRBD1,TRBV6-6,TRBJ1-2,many,CASRERTGDNYGYTF,TGTGCCAGCAGGGAGCGGACAGGGGATAACTATGGCTACACCTTC
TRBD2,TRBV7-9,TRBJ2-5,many,CASRATSGVRETQYF,TGTGCCAGCAGAGCTACTAGCGGGGTCCGTGAGACCCAGTACTTC
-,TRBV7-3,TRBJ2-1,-,CASSLTSTAGWQFF,TGTGCCAGCAGCTTAACAAGTACGGCCGGCTGGCAGTTCTTC
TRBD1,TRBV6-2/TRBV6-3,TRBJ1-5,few,CASSRTGDHQPQHF,TGTGCCAGCAGTCGGACAGGGGACCATCAGCCCCAGCATTTT
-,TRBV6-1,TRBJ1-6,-,CASSTGSRGANHNSPLHF,TGTGCCAGCAGTACCGGGTCCCGAGGGGCAAATCATAATTCACCCCTCCACTTT
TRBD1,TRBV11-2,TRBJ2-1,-,CASSWGQSQGQFF,TGTGCCAGCAGCTGGGGACAGTCACAGGGGCAGTTCTTC
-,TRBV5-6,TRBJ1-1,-,CASSFYSTGNTEAFF,TGTGCCAGCAGCTTTTATTCTACGGGGAACACTGAAGCTTTCTTT
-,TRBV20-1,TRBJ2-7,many,CSAPTGGGSYEQYF,TGCAGTGCCCCCACCGGTGGGGGCTCCTACGAGCAGTACTTC
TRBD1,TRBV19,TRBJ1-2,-,CASSQDRGARDYTF,TGTGCCAGTAGCCAGGACAGGGGGGCTCGTGACTACACCTTC
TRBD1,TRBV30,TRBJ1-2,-,CAWSRTGNGYTF,TGTGCCTGGAGTAGGACAGGGAATGGCTACACCTTC
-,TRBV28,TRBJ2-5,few,CASSSGRGQYF,TGTGCCAGCAGTTCGGGACGAGGGCAGTACTTC
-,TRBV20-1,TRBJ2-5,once,CSARDYETQYF,TGCAGTGCTAGGGATTATGAGACCCAGTACTTC
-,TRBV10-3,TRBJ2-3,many,CAISPRGTDTQYF,TGTGCCATCAGCCCCCGAGGGACAGATACGCAGTATTTT
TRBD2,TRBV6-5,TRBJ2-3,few,CASSYSIAGTSSTDTQYF,TGTGCCAGCAGTTACTCGATAGCGGGAACGTCTAGCACAGATACGCAGTATTTT
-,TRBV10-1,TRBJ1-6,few,CASSEGGIDYNSPLHF,TGCGCCAGCAGTGAAGGGGGAATCGACTATAATTCACCCCTCCACTTT